This T cell receptor (beta chain) came from a study of human T cells and chemical hapten exposure. About the study: Diagnoses of alopecia areata, totalis or universalis occurred in mostly female patients. Slight volume differences across pooled libraries mainly accounted for varying per-sample TCR yields. Study conclusions and caveats: Significantly more large CDR3 similarity clusters were formed by expanded TCRs than by controls.

This clonotype has ten or more counts. Antigen: not known. This CDR3 has 12 residues. V was pared by 3 bases and J by 4 bases, with 6 bases between. Sample time point: patch test 2, 6 weeks after DPC sensitization. The treatment denotes: therapeutic diphenylcyclopropenone sensitization with weekly scalp DPC. TCRdb re-derived calls from the RACE reads in MiXCR, one entry per CDR3 protein. The data show just over 350,000 distinct CDR3 sequences, about 6% seen once. The genes are TRBV12-3 or TRBV12-4 and TRBJ2-5, with no clear D. Sequences were derived from whole blood, sampled in connection with sensitization to the hapten diphenylcyclopropenone (DPC). This receptor was identified in a woman aged 18-29 years with alopecia areata. Some clones in this sample may be carry-over from other donors' samples. CDR3: CASSFGSETQYF. CDR3 DNA sequence: TGTGCCAGCAGTTTCGGTTCAGAGACCCAGTACTTC.